This TCR beta chain derives from a study of T cell clones after liver transplantation. Study-wide background: Samples came pre-transplant, pre-randomization before withdrawal, and post-randomization after withdrawal ended.

This clone was counted a few times. Clones were read by immunoSEQ multiplex PCR, and TCRdb kept only the in-frame ones, dropping some. Here the sample spans more than 95,000 clones, roughly 80% being singletons. Trimming removed 6 bases from V and 4 bases from J, with 15 bases in between. Germline loops: CDR1 MGHDK, CDR2 SYGVNS. The CDR3 totals 15 residues. The sequence derives from a human patient who received a liver transplant. Some of these T cells may belong to the graft donor. The specimen was CD4+ T cells from blood, collected around 49 months after liver transplant. J is TRBJ2-2 and V is TRBV25-1, with a tentative D call TRBD2 (5 bases). CDR3 DNA sequence: TGTGCCAGCAGCCGCGACAATCGGGGCACCGGGGAGCTGTTTTTT. Encoded protein: CASSRDNRGTGELFF.